Listed below are T cell receptor beta chains from one sample, sequenced in a study of regulatory T cells in long-lasting Graves disease. Using its own MiXCR run on the multiplex PCR reads, TCRdb lists one record per CDR3 protein. This sample has a few hundred thousand distinct CDR3 sequences; under 25% occur once, and the top ten carry around 13%. The sequenced sample was peripheral blood mononuclear cells (PBMCs), obtained when the disease was refractory, from a patient treated with antithyroid drugs. All receptors come from a female donor with Graves disease. The CDR3 runs from the conserved cysteine through the conserved F or W. A D gene is named only where the DNA matches it firmly. Clone size is stated in some rows and not others, as once, few, many or a class when expanded.

NA | TRBJ2-2 | TRBD2 | TRBV9 | CASSTRDAGDTGELFF | TGTGCCAGCAGCACTCGGGACGCGGGGGACACCGGGGAGCTGTTTTTT
few | TRBJ1-1 | NA | TRBV20-1 | CSAEGLGGINTEAFF | TGCAGTGCTGAGGGTCTGGGGGGGATAAACACTGAAGCTTTCTTT
many | TRBJ1-2 | TRBD1 | TRBV6-1 | CASTIRQGHGYTF | TGTGCCAGCACCATACGACAGGGACATGGCTACACCTTC
NA | TRBJ2-7 | NA | TRBV6-1 | CASTKERARYEQYF | TGTGCCAGCACTAAGGAACGGGCTCGGTACGAGCAGTACTTC
NA | TRBJ2-7 | TRBD1 | TRBV20-1 | CSASGMQGAPYEQYF | TGCAGTGCTAGTGGTATGCAGGGGGCACCCTACGAGCAGTACTTC
few | TRBJ2-2 | NA | TRBV7-6 | CASSLAGTSNTGELFF | TGTGCCAGCAGCTTAGCCGGGACTTCAAACACCGGGGAGCTGTTTTTT
many | TRBJ2-2 | TRBD1 | TRBV2 | CASSAQGAEITGELFF | TGTGCCAGCAGTGCACAGGGGGCGGAAATCACCGGGGAGCTGTTTTTT
few | TRBJ2-3 | NA | TRBV11-2 | CASSLSFETGPRPYF | TGTGCCAGCAGCTTAAGTTTCGAGACGGGGCCCCGACCGTATTTT
NA | TRBJ1-1 | NA | TRBV10-3 | CAISAGGRNTEAFF | TGTGCCATCAGTGCTGGGGGGAGGAACACTGAAGCTTTCTTT
NA | TRBJ1-3 | NA | TRBV5-1 | CASSPTRLLSGNTIYF | TGCGCCAGCAGCCCAACGCGGCTTCTCTCTGGAAACACCATATATTTT
NA | TRBJ2-5 | NA | TRBV19 | CASSISGETQYF | TGTGCCAGTAGTATAAGTGGGGAGACCCAGTACTTC
NA | TRBJ2-3 | TRBD2 | TRBV6-1 | CASLNSGRTTDTQYF | TGTGCCAGCCTAAATAGCGGGAGGACCACAGATACGCAGTATTTT
NA | TRBJ1-1 | NA | TRBV20-1 | CSASLGGWVNTEAFF | TGCAGTGCTAGTCTCGGGGGTTGGGTGAACACTGAAGCTTTCTTT
NA | TRBJ2-7 | NA | TRBV15 | CATSRDRDSSYEQYF | TGTGCCACCAGCAGAGATCGGGACTCCTCCTACGAGCAGTACTTC